This TCR beta chain was documented in a study of early T cells in non-severe SARS-CoV-2 infection. In the study overall: The authors sequenced bulk RNA from unsorted whole blood, leaving chains unpaired.

In its sample, this clonotype was seen a few times. Its cognate antigen is unknown. In germline, CDR1 is SGHVS, CDR2 FQNEAQ. The CDR3 runs 17 residues. V shed 2 bases and J 6 bases; nucleotides not matched to a gene: 13. Unique molecular identifiers tagged individual cDNA molecules. One entry per CDR3 protein, called by TCRdb with MiXCR from the 5' RACE reads. The sample shows approximately 47,000 distinct CDR3 sequences, about 6% of them seen only once. Whole-study results and caveats: Sequences matched to VDJdb favored anti-spike CD8 responses, while private and CD4 specificities were missed.

The chain employs TRBV7-8 and TRBJ2-5, with 9 nucleotides matching TRBD2. The source material was whole blood, sampled at baseline. This TCR was sampled from an adult who was a healthcare worker with PCR-confirmed SARS-CoV-2 infection or an uninfected control (not recorded which). The CDR3 DNA is TGTGCCAGCAGCTTAACCCTTAGCGGGAGAAGGCAGAAGACCCAGTACTTC. This sequence encodes CASSLTLSGRRQKTQYF.